This TCR beta chain was profiled in a study of shared clonotypes between healthy human individuals. Turning to the study itself: The study used three CD4 naive, three CD4 memory, two CD8 naive and one CD8 memory plate per donor.

Execution of the assay was at deep level. The genomic DNA of each subset was split evenly across several immunoSEQ plates. Assay: immunoSEQ multiplex PCR; the TCRdb copy retains only in-frame clones and omits some. The repertoire holds about 2 million clones, with 95% as singletons. Remarks on this clone: Its specificity is not known. Other DNA sequences from this sample encode an identical CDR3 as well.

Broader study findings: Rarefaction showed sorted-subset sequencing was incomplete despite large depth.

The germline V and J ends were trimmed by 3 bases and 5 bases, with 7 bases remaining between them. Germline assignment: CDR1 SNHLY and CDR2 FYNNEI. The CDR3 is made up of 12 amino acids. The TCR was taken from a young man in good health. V gene TRBV2 combines with J gene TRBJ1-2, with D uncertain. The sequenced sample was naive CD4+ T cells sorted from blood. The sample's subset: CD45RA+ positively selected. The CDR3 sequence: CASSEGRYGYTF. DNA for the CDR3: TGTGCCAGCAGTGAGGGGAGGTATGGCTACACCTTC. Full variable domain (outside the CDR3, taken from reference TRBV2 and TRBJ1-2): EPEVTQTPSHQVTQMGQEVILRCVPISNHLYFYWYRQILGQKVEFLVSFYNNEISEKSEIFDDQFSVERPDGSNFTLKIRSTKLEDSAMYFCASSEGRYGYTFGSGTRLTVV.